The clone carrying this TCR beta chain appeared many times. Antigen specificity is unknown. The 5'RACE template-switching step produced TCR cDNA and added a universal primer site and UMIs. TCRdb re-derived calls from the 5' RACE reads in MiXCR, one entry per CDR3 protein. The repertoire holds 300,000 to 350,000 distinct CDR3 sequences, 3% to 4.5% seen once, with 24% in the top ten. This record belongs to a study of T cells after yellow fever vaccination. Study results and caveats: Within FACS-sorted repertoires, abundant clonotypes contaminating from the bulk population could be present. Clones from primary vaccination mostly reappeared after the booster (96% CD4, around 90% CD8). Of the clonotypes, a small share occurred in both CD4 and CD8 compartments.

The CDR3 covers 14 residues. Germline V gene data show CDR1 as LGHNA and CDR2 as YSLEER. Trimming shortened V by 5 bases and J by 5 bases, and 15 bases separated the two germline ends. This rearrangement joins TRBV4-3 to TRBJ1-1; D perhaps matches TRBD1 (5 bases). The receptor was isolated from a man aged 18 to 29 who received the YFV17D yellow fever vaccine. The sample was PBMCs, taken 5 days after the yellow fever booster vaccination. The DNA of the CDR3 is TGCGCCAGCAGCGGACGGGGCATAGGGACTGAAGCTTTCTTT. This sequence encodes CASSGRGIGTEAFF.